This record looks at one TCR beta chain sequence and its context. From germline, CDR1 is SGHTA and CDR2 FQGNSA. Trimming took 4 bases from V and 8 from J, leaving 17 bases between them. This CDR3 has 15 residues. This entry belongs to a study of T cells in Graves' hyperthyroidism and ophthalmopathy. Amplified TCR beta CDR3 regions came from RNA transcripts. An initial round of RT-PCR targeting the TCR CDR3 relied on the HTBI primer set. TCRdb re-derived calls from the multiplex PCR reads in MiXCR, one entry per CDR3 protein. The sample has more than 600,000 distinct CDR3 sequences, about a sixth seen once.

The chain uses TRBV7-2 and TRBJ1-4; maybe TRBD1 (5 bases). The sequenced sample consisted of blood. This clonotype was obtained from a man aged 18 to 30 with Graves' hyperthyroidism. CDR3 in DNA: TGTGCCAGCAGCTCCAACGGCGGGGGAGGGGAAAAACTGTTTTTT. Amino acid sequence: CASSSNGGGGEKLFF. The full variable domain, with the rest looked up from reference TRBV7-2 and TRBJ1-4, is GAGVSQSPSNKVTEKGKDVELRCDPISGHTALYWYRQSLGQGLEFLIYFQGNSAPDKSGLPSDRFSAERTGGSVSTLTIQRTQQEDSAVYLCASSSNGGGGEKLFFGSGTQLSVL.